This T cell receptor beta chain was sequenced in a study of blood T cell repertoires in COVID-19. Whole-study context: COVID-19 samples from acute and convalescent phases originated in the United States, Italy and Spain. From T cells, B-cell-depleted T cells, or PBMCs came the material, which was cDNA or gDNA.

TCRdb's copy holds only in-frame clones and misses some; the assay was immunoSEQ multiplex PCR. The sample yields about 58,000 clones, 70% to 90% seen once. The V end was cut by 2 bases, the J end by 5 bases, with 12 bases between. CDR3 length equals 13 residues. The V gene's germline CDR1 is SQVTM and CDR2 ANQGSEA. The sample consisted of peripheral blood. The receptor was derived from a man aged 35 to 55 with active COVID-19. The genes are TRBV29-1 and TRBJ1-1; possibly TRBD1 for D (5 bases). The CDR3 spells CSVEQGWRTEAFF. As DNA, the CDR3 is TGCAGCGTTGAACAGGGATGGAGAACTGAAGCTTTCTTT.